The T cell receptor (beta chain) under discussion was sequenced for a study of T cells in Graves' hyperthyroidism and ophthalmopathy. Study-wide context: At the time of initial diagnosis and before any treatment, peripheral blood was collected.

Clinical symptoms, serum thyroxine and TRAb, thyroid ultrasound and orbital computed tomography were used for the diagnoses. The source material, RNA transcripts, was used to amplify TCR beta CDR3 regions. The primer set for the first-round RT-PCR of the TCR CDR3 was HTBI. TCRdb re-called the multiplex PCR reads through MiXCR, storing one row per CDR3 protein. The top ten hold about a tenth of the sample, which has about 740,000 distinct CDR3 sequences, 12% to 15% seen once. V shed 6 bases and J shed 1 base, with 13 bases lying between them. This CDR3 region has 14 residues. Germline assignment: CDR1 DFQATT and CDR2 SNEGSKA (reference sequence).

The chain couples TRBV20-1 to TRBJ2-1, with D perhaps TRBD1 or TRBD2 (5 bases each). Sequenced material: blood. The TCR originated in a young woman with Graves' hyperthyroidism. CDR3 coding DNA: TGCAGTGCCTCAAGAGGGGTATCCTACAATGAGCAGTTCTTC. As protein: CSASRGVSYNEQFF.